The following is a T cell receptor beta chain sequence with its context. The antigen is undetermined. The data were obtained in a study of CD8+CD57+ T cells in acquired aplastic anemia. Study-level results: The number of CD8+ CDR3 sequences shared by patients and controls was twenty-nine.

Genomic DNA, serving as template, underwent TCR beta VDJ and CDR3 profiling. Via MiXCR, TCRdb re-called the reads, giving one row per CDR3 protein. Of 150,000 to 200,000 distinct CDR3 sequences listed, 45% to 55% are singletons. Trimming left V 7 bases short and J 6 bases short, with 13 bases between. The CDR3 is 13 residues long. Germline CDR1 reads SEHNR; CDR2 reads FQNEAQ (reference sequence). Patients chosen for sequencing had CD8+CD57+ cells that had expanded, as shown by flow cytometry. None of the patients had been given any therapy when their blood was sampled. Sample: sorted CD4+, CD8+, or CD8+CD57+ T cells (not recorded which) from PBMCs. This sequence joins TRBV7-9 and TRBJ2-1; maybe TRBD2 (5 bases). The clonotype originates from a human donor with aplastic anemia. The CDR3 is CASTTRETNEQFF. Written as DNA, the CDR3 is TGTGCCAGCACCACTAGGGAGACCAATGAGCAGTTCTTC.